Reported below is one TCR beta chain. The antigen is not known. The junction shows a germline mismatch at one end, possibly a read error. The data were obtained in a study of graft-versus-host responses after intestinal transplantation. The study, taken as a whole, reports: Peak GvH clone levels in circulation were associated with early post-transplant HvG declines.

CDR1 SGHTA and CDR2 FQGNSA come from the germline V gene. This CDR3 has 12 residues. The table came from immunoSEQ multiplex PCR; TCRdb's copy has only in-frame clones and leaves some out. The sample gives about 16,000 clones, 88% of which show up once; approximately 5.6% is in the top ten. This receptor was taken from a human patient who received an intestinal transplant, so some T cells may come from the graft donor. Sample: PBMCs, taken roughly 110 days after intestinal transplant. The J gene is TRBJ1-2, the V gene TRBV7-2, with unresolved D. The CDR3 here is CASSLVGYGCTF. The CDR3 coding sequence is TGTGCCAGCAGCTTAGTGGGTTACGGCTGCACCTTC.